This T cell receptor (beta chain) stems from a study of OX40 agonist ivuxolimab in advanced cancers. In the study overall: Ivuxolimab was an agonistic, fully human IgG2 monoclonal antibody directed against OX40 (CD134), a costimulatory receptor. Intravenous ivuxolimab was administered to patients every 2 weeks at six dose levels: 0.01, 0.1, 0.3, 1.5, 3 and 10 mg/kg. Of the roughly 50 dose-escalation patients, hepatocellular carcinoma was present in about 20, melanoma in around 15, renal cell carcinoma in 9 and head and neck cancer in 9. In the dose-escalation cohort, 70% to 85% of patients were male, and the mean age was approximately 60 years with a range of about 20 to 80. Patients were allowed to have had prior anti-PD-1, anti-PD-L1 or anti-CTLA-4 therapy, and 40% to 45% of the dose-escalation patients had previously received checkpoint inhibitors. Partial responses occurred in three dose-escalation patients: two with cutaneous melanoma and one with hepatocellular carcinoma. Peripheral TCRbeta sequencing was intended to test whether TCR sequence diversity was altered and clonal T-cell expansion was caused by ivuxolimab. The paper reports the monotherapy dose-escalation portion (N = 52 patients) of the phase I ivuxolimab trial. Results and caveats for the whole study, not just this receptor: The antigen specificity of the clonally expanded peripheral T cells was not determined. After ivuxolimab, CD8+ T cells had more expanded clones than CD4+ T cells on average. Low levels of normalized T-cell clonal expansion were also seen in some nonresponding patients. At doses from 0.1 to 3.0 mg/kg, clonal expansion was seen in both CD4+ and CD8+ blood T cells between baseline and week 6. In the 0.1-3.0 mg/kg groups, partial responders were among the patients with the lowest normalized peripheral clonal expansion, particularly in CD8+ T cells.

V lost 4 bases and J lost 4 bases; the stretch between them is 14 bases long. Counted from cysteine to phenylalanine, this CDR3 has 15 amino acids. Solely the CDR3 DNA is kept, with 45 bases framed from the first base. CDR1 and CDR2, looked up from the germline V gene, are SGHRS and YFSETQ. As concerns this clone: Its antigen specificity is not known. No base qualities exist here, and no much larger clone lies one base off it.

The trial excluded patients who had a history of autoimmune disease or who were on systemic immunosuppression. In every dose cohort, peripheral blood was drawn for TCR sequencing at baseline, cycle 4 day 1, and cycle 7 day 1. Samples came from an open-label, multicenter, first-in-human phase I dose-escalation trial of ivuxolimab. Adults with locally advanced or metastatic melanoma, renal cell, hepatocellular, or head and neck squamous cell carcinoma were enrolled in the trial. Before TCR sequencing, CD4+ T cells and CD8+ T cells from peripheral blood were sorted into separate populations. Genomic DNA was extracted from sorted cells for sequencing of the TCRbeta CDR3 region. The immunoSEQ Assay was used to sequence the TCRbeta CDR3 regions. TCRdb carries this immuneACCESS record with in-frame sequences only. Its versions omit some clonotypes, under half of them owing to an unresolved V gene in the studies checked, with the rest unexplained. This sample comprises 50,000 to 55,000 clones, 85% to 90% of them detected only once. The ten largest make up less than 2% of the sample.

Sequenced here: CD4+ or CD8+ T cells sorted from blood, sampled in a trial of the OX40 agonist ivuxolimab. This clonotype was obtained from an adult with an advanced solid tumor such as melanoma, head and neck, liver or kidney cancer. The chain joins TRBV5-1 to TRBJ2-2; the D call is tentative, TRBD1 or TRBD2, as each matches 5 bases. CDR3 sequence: CASSRDGPRTGELFF. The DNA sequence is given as TGCGCCAGCAGCCGGGACGGACCGCGCACCGGGGAGCTGTTTTTT.